This TCR beta chain was documented in a study of OX40 agonist ivuxolimab in advanced cancers. The germline CDR1 and CDR2 sequences are MNHEY and SMNVEV (reference sequence). The ends lost 5 bases at V and 2 bases at J; junction bases unmatched: 7. CDR3 length: 15 amino acids. Libraries were prepared by immunoSEQ multiplex PCR; TCRdb keeps only in-frame clonotypes and omits some of them. The sample has tens of thousands of clones, 70% to 90% seen once. Individuals having autoimmune disease history or systemic immunosuppression were not enrolled. The TCR sequence derives from an adult with an advanced solid tumor such as melanoma, head and neck, liver or kidney cancer. Sequenced here: CD4+ or CD8+ T cells sorted from blood, sampled in a trial of the OX40 agonist ivuxolimab. This chain joins TRBV27 and TRBJ2-7, with 9 bases identical to TRBD1. CDR3 residues: CASSPGQGITYEQYF. For the CDR3, the DNA is TGTGCCAGCAGTCCCGGACAGGGGATAACCTACGAGCAGTACTTC.